This paragraph reports one TCR beta chain. Its antigen remains unidentified. The PCR employed 60 Vbeta primers together with 13 Jbeta primers. Sequencing was performed with immunoSEQ multiplex PCR; in TCRdb, only in-frame clones are kept and a portion is missing. Altogether around 150,000 clones are present, approximately 85% being singletons, with the ten largest covering around 6.5%. This CDR3 has 16 amino acids. Germline CDR1 and CDR2: SGHTS and YDEGEE. V trimming: 2 bases; J trimming: 8 bases; junction bases outside the gene matches: 13. This sample stems from a study of cytomegalovirus exposure and HLA in healthy donors. General study findings and limits: A missense DCLRE1C variant was associated with V- and J-gene trimming of TCR beta chains in a later analysis, and an independent cohort replicated the association. TCR beta sequences numbering roughly 16,000 were associated with HLA alleles at 0.05 false discovery rate in a later analysis.

The rearrangement joins TRBV5-8 to TRBJ2-1; 7 positions agree with TRBD1. The sequence was obtained from a man aged 50 or older in good health and CMV-seropositive. The sequenced sample consisted of PBMCs. CDR3 sequence: CASSFSLTGTSDEQFF. In DNA, the CDR3 is TGTGCCAGCAGCTTTTCTCTGACAGGGACCTCCGATGAGCAGTTCTTC.